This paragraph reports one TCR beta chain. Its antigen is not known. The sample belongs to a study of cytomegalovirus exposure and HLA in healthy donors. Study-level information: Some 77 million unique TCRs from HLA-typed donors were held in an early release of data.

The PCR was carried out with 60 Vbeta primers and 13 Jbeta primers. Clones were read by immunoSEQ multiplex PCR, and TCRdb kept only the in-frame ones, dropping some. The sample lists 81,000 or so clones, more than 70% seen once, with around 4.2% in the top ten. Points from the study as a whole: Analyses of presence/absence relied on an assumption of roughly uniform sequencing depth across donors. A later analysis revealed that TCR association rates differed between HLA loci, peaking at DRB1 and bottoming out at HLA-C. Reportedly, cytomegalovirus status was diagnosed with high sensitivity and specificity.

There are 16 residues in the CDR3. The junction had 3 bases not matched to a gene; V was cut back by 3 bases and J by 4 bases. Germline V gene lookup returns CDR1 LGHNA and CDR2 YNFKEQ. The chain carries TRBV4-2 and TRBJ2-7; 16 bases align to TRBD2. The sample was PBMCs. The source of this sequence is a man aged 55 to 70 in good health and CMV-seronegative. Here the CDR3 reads CASSQGTSGGGYEQYF. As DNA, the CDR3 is TGTGCCAGCAGCCAGGGGACTAGCGGGGGGGGGTACGAGCAGTACTTC.